This TCR beta chain was found in a study of siplizumab effects on memory and regulatory T cells. TCRdb keeps only in-frame clones here, not all; method: immunoSEQ multiplex PCR. The sample lists fewer than 100,000 clones; approximately 95% were seen once. The CDR3 length is 13 residues. Germline CDR1 is MDHEN and CDR2 is SYDVKM. V lost 6 bases to trimming and J lost 6 bases, with 14 bases between them. On this clone: Its cognate antigen is unknown.

Whole-study findings and limits: Siplizumab significantly reduced alloreactive sequences traceable to unstimulated CD4+ memory cells.

The TCR originated in a human donor in good health. J is TRBJ1-2 and V is TRBV28, with a possible D match to TRBD1 (6 bases). The sample taken for sequencing was CD8+ T cells sorted from blood. CDR3 amino acids: CASSPRGANGYTF. The CDR3 nucleotides are TGTGCCAGCAGCCCCCGGGGGGCGAATGGCTACACCTTC.